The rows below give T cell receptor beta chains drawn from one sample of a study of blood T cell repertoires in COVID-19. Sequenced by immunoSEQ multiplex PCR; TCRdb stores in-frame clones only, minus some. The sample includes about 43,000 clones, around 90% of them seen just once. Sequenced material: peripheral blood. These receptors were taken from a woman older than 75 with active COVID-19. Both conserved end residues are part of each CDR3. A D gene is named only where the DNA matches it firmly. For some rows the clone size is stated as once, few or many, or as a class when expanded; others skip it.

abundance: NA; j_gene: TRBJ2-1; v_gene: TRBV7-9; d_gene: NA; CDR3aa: CASSSYSGSYNEQFF; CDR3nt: TGTGCCAGCAGCTCCTATTCGGGGTCCTACAATGAGCAGTTCTTC
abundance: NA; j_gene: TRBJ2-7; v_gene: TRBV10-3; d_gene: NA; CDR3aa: CAITSQGSYEQYF; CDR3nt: TGTGCCATCACTAGCCAGGGGTCCTACGAGCAGTACTTC
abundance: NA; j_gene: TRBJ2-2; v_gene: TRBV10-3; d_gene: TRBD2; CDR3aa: CAISETFLAGGNVGELFF; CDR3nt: TGTGCCATCAGTGAGACTTTTCTAGCGGGGGGTAATGTCGGGGAGCTGTTTTTT
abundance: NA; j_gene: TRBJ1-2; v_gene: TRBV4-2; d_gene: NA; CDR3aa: CASSQDPGDYGYTF; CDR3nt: TGTGCCAGCAGCCAAGATCCGGGTGACTATGGCTACACCTTC
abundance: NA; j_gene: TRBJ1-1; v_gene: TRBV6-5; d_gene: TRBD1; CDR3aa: CASAGQGGTEAFF; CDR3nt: TGTGCCAGCGCAGGACAGGGGGGGACTGAAGCTTTCTTT
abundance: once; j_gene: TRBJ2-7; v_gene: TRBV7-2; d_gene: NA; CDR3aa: CASSLGIRRMTDQGREQYF; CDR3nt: TGTGCCAGCAGCTTAGGTATACGGAGAATGACAGACCAAGGGAGGGAGCAGTACTTC
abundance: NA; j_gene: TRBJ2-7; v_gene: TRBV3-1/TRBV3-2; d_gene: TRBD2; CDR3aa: CASSPLASGGSYEQYF; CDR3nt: TGTGCCAGCAGCCCTCTTGCTAGCGGGGGGTCCTACGAGCAGTACTTC
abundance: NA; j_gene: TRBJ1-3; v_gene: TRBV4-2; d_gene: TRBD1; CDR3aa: CASSRHVPDRDLVNTIYF; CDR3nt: TGTGCCAGCAGCCGACACGTACCAGACAGGGACTTAGTAAACACCATATATTTT
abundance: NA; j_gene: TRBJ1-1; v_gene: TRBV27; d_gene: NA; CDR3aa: CASRSGRNTEAFF; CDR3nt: TGTGCCAGCAGGTCTGGCCGGAACACTGAAGCTTTCTTT
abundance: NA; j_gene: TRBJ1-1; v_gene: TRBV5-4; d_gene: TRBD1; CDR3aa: CASRIPGTANTEAFF; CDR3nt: TGTGCCAGCAGGATCCCGGGGACAGCTAACACTGAAGCTTTCTTT
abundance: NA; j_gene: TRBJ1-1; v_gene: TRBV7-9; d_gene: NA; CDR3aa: CASSDTGGVSTEAFF; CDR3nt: TGTGCCAGCAGCGATACGGGAGGGGTTAGCACTGAAGCTTTCTTT
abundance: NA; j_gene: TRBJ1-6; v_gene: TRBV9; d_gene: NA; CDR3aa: CASSAEGGSYNSPLHF; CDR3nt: TGTGCCAGCAGCGCCGAGGGTGGCTCCTATAATTCACCCCTCCACTTT
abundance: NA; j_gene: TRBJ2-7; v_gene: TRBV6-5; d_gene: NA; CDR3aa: CASSKRSSYEQYF; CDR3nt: TGTGCCAGCAGTAAGAGGAGCTCCTACGAGCAGTACTTC
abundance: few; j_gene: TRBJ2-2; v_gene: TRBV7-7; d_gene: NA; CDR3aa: CASSLQQGRTGELFF; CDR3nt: TGTGCTAGCAGCTTACAGCAGGGGCGCACCGGGGAGCTGTTTTTT
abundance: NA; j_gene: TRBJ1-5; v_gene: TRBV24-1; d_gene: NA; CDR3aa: CATSDPGQRDQPQHF; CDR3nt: TGTGCCACCAGTGACCCAGGACAGAGGGATCAGCCCCAGCATTTT
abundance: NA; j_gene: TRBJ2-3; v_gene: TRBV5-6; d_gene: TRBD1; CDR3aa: CASSPDGQGADTQYF; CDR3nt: TGTGCCAGCAGCCCAGACGGACAGGGCGCAGATACGCAGTATTTT
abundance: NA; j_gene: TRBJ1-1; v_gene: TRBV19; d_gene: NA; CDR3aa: CASSPHWGETEAFF; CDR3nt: TGTGCCAGTAGCCCCCATTGGGGGGAAACTGAAGCTTTCTTT
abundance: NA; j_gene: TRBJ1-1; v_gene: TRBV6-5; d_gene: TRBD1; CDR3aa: CASSFRQGNTEAFF; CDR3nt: TGTGCCAGCAGTTTCCGACAGGGAAACACTGAAGCTTTCTTT
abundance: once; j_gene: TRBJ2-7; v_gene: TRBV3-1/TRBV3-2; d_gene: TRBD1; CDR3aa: CASSQDYKRQGHYEQYF; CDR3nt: TGTGCCAGCAGCCAAGATTATAAGAGACAGGGGCACTACGAGCAGTACTTC
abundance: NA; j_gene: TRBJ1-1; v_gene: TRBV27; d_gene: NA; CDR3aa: CASSQSGLEAFF; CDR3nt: TGTGCCAGCAGTCAAAGTGGACTTGAAGCTTTCTTT